This TCR beta chain is from a study of cytomegalovirus exposure and HLA in healthy donors. This CDR3 has 13 amino acids. Trimming took off 3 bases at V and 2 bases at J, with 11 bases between the two ends. Germline V CDR1 and CDR2: SQVTM, ANQGSEA. The PCR had 60 Vbeta and 13 Jbeta primers. Here immunoSEQ multiplex PCR was the method, and the copy in TCRdb shows in-frame clones only, minus some. Here the sample table reports approximately 190,000 clones. In regard to this clone: Its antigen is undetermined.

Study results and caveats: With further analysis later on, most CMV-associated TCR beta chains appeared HLA-restricted. Sequencing probably produced one cluster of sequence variants that were highly shared.

Sequences were obtained from PBMCs. The TCR sequence derives from a boy between 5 and 17 years old in good health and CMV-seronegative. This chain uses TRBV29-1 with TRBJ2-7, with D perhaps TRBD2 (5 bases). CDR3 loop: CSVDIEGTYEQYF. CDR3 coding DNA: TGCAGCGTTGACATCGAGGGTACCTACGAGCAGTACTTC.